This entry is about one T cell receptor beta chain. Its antigen is still unknown. There are no base qualities to consult, and no much larger clone falls within one base. The library came from PCR. The sequencing machine was a NextSeq 500. Bulk TCR libraries were prepared as previously described, using TCR primers listed in Table S5. Total RNA was purified with the Qiagen AllPrep DNA/RNA kit. Before analysis, reads from multiple sequencing runs of the same library were pooled. Processing in the source paper ran as follows. Only reads with exact TCR constant sequence were kept, trimmed to 150 nt, and grouped by their 12-nt molecular barcodes. Within each barcode group, reads were sub-clustered at a 15% Levenshtein threshold, and quality-weighted consensus sequences were built per RNA molecule. Non-functional sequences were discarded, and so were lower-count sequences lying one edit away from another sequence. Barcode sub-clusters with fewer than 20% of the maximum read count were removed, based on fitting two negative binomial distributions. Starting from the raw public reads, TCRdb applied fastp trimming at Q25, assembled clones with MiXCR and retained in-frame beta chains. When rows share a CDR3 protein, they turn into one entry using the most common DNA and genes. The V and J calls and clone size come from TCRdb's table, not from the authors' own analysis. The sample table contains about 330,000 distinct CDR3 sequences; only one count was recorded for over 20% of them. 0.7% to 0.95% of the sample lies in the top ten.

Including cysteine and phenylalanine, the CDR3 has 16 amino acids. Only CDR3 DNA remains: 48 bases, in frame from the first base. In the germline V gene (reference sequence), CDR1 corresponds to DFQATT and CDR2 to SNEGSKA. V is shortened by 0 bases, J by 1 base, and the region joining them spans 14 bases. The data are from a study of molecular identifiers for immune sequencing clone quantification (dated by TCRdb to between 2018 and 2020). About the full investigation: For a replicate experiment, the RNA from either 20,000 or 100,000 naive CD8 T cells was divided into five aliquots, and four of those aliquots went on to sequencing. This methods study benchmarked molecular-identifier clustering-based TCR repertoire sequencing (MIDCIRS) and TCR RNA copy counting, using CD8 T cells to do so.

Broader findings and caveats from the paper: Modeling indicated about 3.1 TCR RNA copies recovered per cell, compared with around 9.8 by digital PCR, which implies a capture efficiency of approximately 31%. The naive libraries included spiked-in Jurkat TCR RNA (roughly 11 copies' worth), and this RNA is not part of the donor repertoire. Even against a background of 750,000 to 1,000,000 naive CD8 T cells, spiked-in Jurkat TCR RNA amounting to a single cell's worth was reported to be detectable. Identical TCR molecules sharing a barcode could cause highly expanded clone sizes to be underestimated. In CMV-specific effector cells, clones with more than 20 RNA copies accounted for over 97% of molecules, whereas in naive cells such clones accounted for under 1%. When barcode sub-clustering was left out, chimeric consensus sequences inflated TCR diversity, with chimeras reaching as high as 47%.

Libraries of naive CD8 T cells were generated from roughly 20,000 to 1,000,000 sorted cells, with 10%, 30% or 50% of the purified RNA used. On a BD FACSAria II, naive CD8 T cells were FACS-sorted as CD8+CD4-CCR7+CD45RA+ and collected into RLT Plus buffer. To test detection sensitivity, Jurkat RNA equal to ten TCR copies was added to samples of about 20,000-1,000,000 naive CD8 T cells. CD8 T cells were enriched using RosetteSep CD8+ T Cell Enrichment Cocktail and Ficoll-Paque, and the enriched cells then underwent ACK red cell lysis. The material sequenced was naive CD8+ T cells from blood, with Jurkat cell RNA spiked in. This specimen's cell subset or site label, interpreted: FACS-sorted CD8+CD4-CCR7+CD45RA+ naive T cells. The rearranged chain carries TRBV20-1 and TRBJ2-3; the best D guess is TRBD2, with 5 bases matching. The TCR originated in a human donor in good health. Some libraries in this study had Jurkat cell RNA spiked in. The nucleotide sequence is TGCAGTGCTAGAGATCTCAGCGGATTCCGCACAGATACGCAGTATTTT. It codes for CSARDLSGFRTDTQYF.